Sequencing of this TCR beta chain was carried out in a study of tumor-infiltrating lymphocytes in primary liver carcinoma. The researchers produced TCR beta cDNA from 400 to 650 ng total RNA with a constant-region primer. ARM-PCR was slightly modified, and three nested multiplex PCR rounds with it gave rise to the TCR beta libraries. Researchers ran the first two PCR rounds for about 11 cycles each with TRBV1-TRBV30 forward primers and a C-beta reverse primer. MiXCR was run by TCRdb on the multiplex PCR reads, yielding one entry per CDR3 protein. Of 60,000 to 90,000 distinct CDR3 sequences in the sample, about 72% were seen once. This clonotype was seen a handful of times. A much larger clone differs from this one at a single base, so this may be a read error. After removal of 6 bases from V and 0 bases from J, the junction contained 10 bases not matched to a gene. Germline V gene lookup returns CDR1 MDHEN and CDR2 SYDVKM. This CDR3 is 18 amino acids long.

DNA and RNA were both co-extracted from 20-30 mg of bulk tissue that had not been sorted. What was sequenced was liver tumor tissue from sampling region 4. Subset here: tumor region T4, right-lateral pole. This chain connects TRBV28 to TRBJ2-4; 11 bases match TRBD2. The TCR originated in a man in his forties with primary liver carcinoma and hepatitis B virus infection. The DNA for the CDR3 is TGTGCCAGCAGCTGGGGACTAGCGGTCCTCCTAGCCAAAAACATTCAGTACTTC. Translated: CASSWGLAVLLAKNIQYF.